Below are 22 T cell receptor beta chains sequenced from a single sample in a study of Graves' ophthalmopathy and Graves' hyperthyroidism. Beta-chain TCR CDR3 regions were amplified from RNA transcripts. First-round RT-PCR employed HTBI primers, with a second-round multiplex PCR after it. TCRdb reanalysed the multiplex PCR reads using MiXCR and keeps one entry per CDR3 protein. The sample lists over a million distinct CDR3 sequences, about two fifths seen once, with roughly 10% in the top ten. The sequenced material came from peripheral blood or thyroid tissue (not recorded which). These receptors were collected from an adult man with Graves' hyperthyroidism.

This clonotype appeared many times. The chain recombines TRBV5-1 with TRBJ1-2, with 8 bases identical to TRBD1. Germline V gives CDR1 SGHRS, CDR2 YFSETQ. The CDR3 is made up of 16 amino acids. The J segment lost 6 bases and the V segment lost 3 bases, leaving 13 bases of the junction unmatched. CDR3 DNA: TGCGCCAGCAGCTACGGGACAGGTTATAGATTCAATGGCTACACCTTC. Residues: CASSYGTGYRFNGYTF.

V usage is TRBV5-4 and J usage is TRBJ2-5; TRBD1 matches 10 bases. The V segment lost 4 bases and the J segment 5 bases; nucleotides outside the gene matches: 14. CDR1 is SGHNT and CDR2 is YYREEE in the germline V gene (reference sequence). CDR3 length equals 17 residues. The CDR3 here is CASSPDPGTGARETQYF. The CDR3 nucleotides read TGTGCCAGCAGCCCGGATCCCGGGACAGGGGCGAGGGAGACCCAGTACTTC.

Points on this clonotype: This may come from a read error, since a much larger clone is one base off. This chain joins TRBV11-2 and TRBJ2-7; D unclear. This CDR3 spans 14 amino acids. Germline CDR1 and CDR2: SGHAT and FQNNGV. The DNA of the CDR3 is TGTGCCAGCAGCATAGAAATGGAGTACTACGAGCAGTACTTC. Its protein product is CASSIEMEYYEQYF.

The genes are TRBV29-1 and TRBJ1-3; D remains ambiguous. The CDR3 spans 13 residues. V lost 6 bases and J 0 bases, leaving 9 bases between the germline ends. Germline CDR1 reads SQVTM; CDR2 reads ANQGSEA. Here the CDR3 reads CSVGTSSGNTIYF. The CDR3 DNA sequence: TGCAGCGTGGGAACGAGCTCTGGAAACACCATATATTTT.

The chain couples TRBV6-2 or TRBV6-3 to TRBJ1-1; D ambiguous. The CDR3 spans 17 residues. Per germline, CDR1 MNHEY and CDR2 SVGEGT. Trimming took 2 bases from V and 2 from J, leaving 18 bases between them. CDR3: CASSYPVALHRNTEAFF. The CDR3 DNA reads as TGTGCCAGCAGTTACCCCGTCGCTCTACACAGAAACACTGAAGCTTTCTTT.

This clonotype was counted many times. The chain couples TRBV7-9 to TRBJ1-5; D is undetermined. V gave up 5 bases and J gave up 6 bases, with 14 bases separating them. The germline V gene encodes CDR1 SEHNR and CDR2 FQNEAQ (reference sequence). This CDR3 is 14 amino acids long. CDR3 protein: CASSLAGNSQPQHF. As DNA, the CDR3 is TGTGCCAGCAGCCTGGCGGGAAATAGTCAGCCCCAGCATTTT.

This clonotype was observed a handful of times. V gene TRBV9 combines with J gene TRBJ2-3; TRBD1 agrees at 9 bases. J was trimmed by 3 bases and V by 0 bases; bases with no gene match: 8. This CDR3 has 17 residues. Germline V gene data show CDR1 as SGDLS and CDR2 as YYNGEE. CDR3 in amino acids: CASSVGAGQGFTDTQYF. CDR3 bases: TGTGCCAGCAGCGTAGGGGCGGGACAGGGTTTTACAGATACGCAGTATTTT. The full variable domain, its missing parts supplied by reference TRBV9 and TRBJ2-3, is DSGVTQTPKHLITATGQRVTLRCSPRSGDLSVYWYQQSLDQGLQFLIQYYNGEERAKGNILERFSAQQFPDLHSELNLSSLELGDSALYFCASSVGAGQGFTDTQYFGPGTRLTVL.

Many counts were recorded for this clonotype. For the CDR3, the DNA is TGTGCCAGCAGCTTGGGGGACAGGGACATCGCTGAAGCTTTCTTT. Protein product: CASSLGDRDIAEAFF. This chain links TRBV5-5 with TRBJ1-1; TRBD1 matches 9 bases. After removal of 0 bases from V and 6 bases from J, the junction contained 6 bases not matched to a gene. Per germline, CDR1 SGHKS and CDR2 YYEKEE (reference sequence). The CDR3 is 15 residues long.

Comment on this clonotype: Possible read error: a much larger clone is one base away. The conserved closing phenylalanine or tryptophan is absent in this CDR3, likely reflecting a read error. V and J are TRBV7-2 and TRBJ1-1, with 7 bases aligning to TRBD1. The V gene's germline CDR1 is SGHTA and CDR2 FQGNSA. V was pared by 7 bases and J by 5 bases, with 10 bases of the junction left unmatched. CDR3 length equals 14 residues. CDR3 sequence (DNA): TGTGCCAGCACATCACAGGGGAGCGGGACTGAAGCTTTCCTT. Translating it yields CASTSQGSGTEAFL.

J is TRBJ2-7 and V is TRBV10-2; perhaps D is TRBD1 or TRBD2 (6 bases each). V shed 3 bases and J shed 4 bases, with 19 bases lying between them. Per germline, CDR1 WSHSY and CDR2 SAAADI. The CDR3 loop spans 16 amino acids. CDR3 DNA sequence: TGCGCCAGCAGTGATATCGGACAGCCCGCGGGATACGAGCAGTACTTC. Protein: CASSDIGQPAGYEQYF.

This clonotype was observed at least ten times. The CDR3 DNA reads as TGCGCCAGCAGCCCAGAACGACAGAACTATGGCTACACCTTC. Its translation is CASSPERQNYGYTF. The V call is TRBV5-1, the J call TRBJ1-2, with D perhaps matching TRBD1 (5 bases). The CDR3 consists of 14 residues. Germline CDR1 SGHRS, CDR2 YFSETQ. Between the trimmed V and J ends, which lost 4 bases and 2 bases, there was a span of 12 bases.

This chain's CDR3 is CASSVGRGGYTF. In DNA, the CDR3 is TGTGCCAGCAGCGTAGGCAGGGGCGGCTACACCTTC. The chain joins TRBV9 to TRBJ1-2; D is possibly TRBD1 (6 bases). This CDR3 contains 12 residues. V lost 0 bases to trimming and J lost 8 bases, with 8 bases between them. Germline CDR1 SGDLS, CDR2 YYNGEE.

This CDR3 is CASSPFGGQGQGPGWPQHF. As DNA, the CDR3 is TGTGCCAGCAGCCCTTTCGGGGGCCAGGGACAGGGGCCTGGATGGCCCCAGCATTTT. The chain couples TRBV25-1 to TRBJ1-5; 10 bases agree with TRBD1. Germline V gives CDR1 MGHDK, CDR2 SYGVNS. V shed 6 bases, J shed 9 bases, and the junction held 23 bases outside the gene matches. The CDR3 loop spans 19 amino acids.

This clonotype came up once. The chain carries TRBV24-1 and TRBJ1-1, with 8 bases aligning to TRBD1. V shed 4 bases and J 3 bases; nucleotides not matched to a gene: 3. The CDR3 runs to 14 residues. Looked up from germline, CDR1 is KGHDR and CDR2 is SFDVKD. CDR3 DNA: TGTGCCACCAGTGACCTGACAGGGGACACTGAAGCTTTCTTT. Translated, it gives CATSDLTGDTEAFF.

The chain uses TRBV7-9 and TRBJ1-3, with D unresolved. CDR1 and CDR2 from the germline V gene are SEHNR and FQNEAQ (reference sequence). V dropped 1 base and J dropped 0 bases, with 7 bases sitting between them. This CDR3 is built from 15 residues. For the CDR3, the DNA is TGTGCCAGCAGCTTAGGTCCAGTCTCTGGAAACACCATATATTTT. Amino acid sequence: CASSLGPVSGNTIYF. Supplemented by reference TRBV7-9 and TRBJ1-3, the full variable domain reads DTGVSQNPRHKITKRGQNVTFRCDPISEHNRLYWYRQTLGQGPEFLTYFQNEAQLEKSRLLSDRFSAERPKGSFSTLEIQRTEQGDSAMYLCASSLGPVSGNTIYFGEGSWLTVV.

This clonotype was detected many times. DNA of the CDR3: TGCGCCAGTGAGTCACAGGAGACCTACGAGCAGTACTTC. This sequence encodes CASESQETYEQYF. V gene TRBV10-2 combines with J gene TRBJ2-7, with D possibly TRBD1 on 5 matching bases. The germline gives CDR1 WSHSY, CDR2 SAAADI. This CDR3 spans 13 amino acids. Between the trimmed V and J ends, which lost 9 bases and 2 bases, there was a span of 14 bases.

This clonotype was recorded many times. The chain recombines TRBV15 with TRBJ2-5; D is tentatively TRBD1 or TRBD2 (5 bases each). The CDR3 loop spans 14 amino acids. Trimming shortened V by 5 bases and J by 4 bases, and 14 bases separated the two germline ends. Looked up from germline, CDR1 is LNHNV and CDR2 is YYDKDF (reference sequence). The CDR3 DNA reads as TGTGCCACCAGCCCGGGGCCGCCGAGAGAGACCCAGTACTTC. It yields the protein CATSPGPPRETQYF.

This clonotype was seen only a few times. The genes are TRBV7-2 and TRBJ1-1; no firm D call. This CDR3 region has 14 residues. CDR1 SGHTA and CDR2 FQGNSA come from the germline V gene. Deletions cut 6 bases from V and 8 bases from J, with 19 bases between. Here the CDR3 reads CASRYLTRGQEAFF. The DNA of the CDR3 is TGTGCCAGCAGATATCTGACCCGGGGTCAAGAAGCTTTCTTT.

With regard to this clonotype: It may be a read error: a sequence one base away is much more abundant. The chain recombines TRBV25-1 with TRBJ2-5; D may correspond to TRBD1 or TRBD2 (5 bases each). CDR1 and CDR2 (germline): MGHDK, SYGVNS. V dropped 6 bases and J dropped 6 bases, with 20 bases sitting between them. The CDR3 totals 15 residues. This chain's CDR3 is CASSQEGQRGKTQYF. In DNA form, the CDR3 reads TGTGCCAGCAGCCAAGAGGGTCAAAGGGGAAAGACCCAGTACTTC.

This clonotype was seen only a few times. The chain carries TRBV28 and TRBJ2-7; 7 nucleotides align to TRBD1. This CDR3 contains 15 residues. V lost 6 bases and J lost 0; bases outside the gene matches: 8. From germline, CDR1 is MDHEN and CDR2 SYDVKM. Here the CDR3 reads CASSPLGQSSYEQYF. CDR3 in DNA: TGTGCCAGCAGCCCCTTGGGACAGAGCTCCTACGAGCAGTACTTC. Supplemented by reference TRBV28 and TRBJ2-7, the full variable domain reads DVKVTQSSRYLVKRTGEKVFLECVQDMDHENMFWYRQDPGLGLRLIYFSYDVKMKEKGDIPEGYSVSREKKERFSLILESASTNQTSMYLCASSPLGQSSYEQYFGPGTRLTVT.

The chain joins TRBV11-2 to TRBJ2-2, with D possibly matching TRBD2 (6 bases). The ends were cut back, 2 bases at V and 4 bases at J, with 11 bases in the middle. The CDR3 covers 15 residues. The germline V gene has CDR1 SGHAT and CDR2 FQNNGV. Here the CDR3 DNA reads TGTGCCAGCAGCTTATCGGCGGGACTCACCGGGGAGCTGTTTTTT. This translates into CASSLSAGLTGELFF. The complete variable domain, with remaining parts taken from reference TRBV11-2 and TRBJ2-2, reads EAGVAQSPRYKIIEKRQSVAFWCNPISGHATLYWYQQILGQGPKLLIQFQNNGVVDDSQLPKDRFSAERLKGVDSTLKIQPAKLEDSAVYLCASSLSAGLTGELFFGEGSRLTVL.

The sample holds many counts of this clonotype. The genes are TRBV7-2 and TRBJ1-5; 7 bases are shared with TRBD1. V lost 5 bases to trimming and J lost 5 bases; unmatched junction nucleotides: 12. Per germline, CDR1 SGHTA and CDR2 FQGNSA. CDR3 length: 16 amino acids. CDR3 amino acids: CASSPQGGLGYQPQHF. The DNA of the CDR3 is TGTGCCAGCAGCCCCCAGGGGGGTCTGGGTTATCAGCCCCAGCATTTT.